This is a list of T cell receptor beta chains from one sample in a study of identical twins. MiXCR, run by TCRdb on the 5' RACE reads, gives a single entry per CDR3 protein. This table holds fewer than 250,000 distinct CDR3 sequences, about a tenth found once. Sequencing was performed on memory (CD45RO+) T cells sorted from blood. Every receptor here comes from a woman between 18 and 30 years old in good health. CDR3s include the opening cysteine and the closing phenylalanine or tryptophan. The D gene is left open where the match is weak. Where a row states a size, it is once, few, many or the class of an expanded clone; other rows omit it.

.	TRBV12-3/TRBV12-4	TRBJ2-5	many	TGTGCCAGCGGCCAAATTAGTGACGAGACCCAGTACTTC	CASGQISDETQYF
.	TRBV6-5	TRBJ2-1	.	TGTGCCAGCAGTCTACGTGCCCAACCTGTGGGAGATGAGCAGTTCTTC	CASSLRAQPVGDEQFF
TRBD2	TRBV6-5	TRBJ2-5	.	TGTGCCAGCAGTTACTCTTCTAGCGGGGGCGGGGAGACCCAGTACTTC	CASSYSSSGGGETQYF
.	TRBV20-1	TRBJ2-3	many	TGCAGTGCTAGACCCTCAATAATTAGCCCCGATACGCAGTATTTT	CSARPSIISPDTQYF
TRBD1	TRBV5-1	TRBJ1-1	many	TGCGCCAGCAGCTTAGACAGGGTTACTGAAGCTTTCTTT	CASSLDRVTEAFF
.	TRBV27	TRBJ2-3	.	TGTGCCAGCACCCATGGAGGGGCAGATACGCAGTATTTT	CASTHGGADTQYF
TRBD1	TRBV10-3	TRBJ2-6	.	TGTGCCATCAGTGAGTTTGGACAGGGGGCATCAGGGGCCAACGTCCTGACTTTC	CAISEFGQGASGANVLTF
TRBD2	TRBV9	TRBJ2-1	.	TGTGCCAGCAGCGTATATTCTAGCGGGAGTTCCAATGAGCAGTTCTTC	CASSVYSSGSSNEQFF
.	TRBV7-8	TRBJ2-7	few	TGTGCCAGCAGCTTAACGGGAACCCGCTCCTACGAGCAGTACTTC	CASSLTGTRSYEQYF
TRBD1	TRBV5-1	TRBJ2-7	.	TGCGCCAGCAGCATAGGACAGGGGGCTGACGAGCAGTACTTC	CASSIGQGADEQYF
.	TRBV7-2	TRBJ2-7	many	TGTGCCAGCAGCTCTGCCTACGAGCAGTACTTC	CASSSAYEQYF
TRBD1	TRBV5-5	TRBJ1-1	many	TGTGCCAGCAGCTCGTACAGGGGATCGAACACTGAAGCTTTCTTT	CASSSYRGSNTEAFF
TRBD1	TRBV10-3	TRBJ2-1	.	TGTGCCATCAGACCGGACAGGCTAGCCTACAATGAGCAGTTCTTC	CAIRPDRLAYNEQFF
.	TRBV5-6	TRBJ1-2	few	TGTGCCAGCAGCTTTGGACAGCCTGCTGAAAACTATGGCTACACCTTC	CASSFGQPAENYGYTF
TRBD2	TRBV2	TRBJ2-2	.	TGTGCCAGCAGTCTCCAAGGACTAGCGGGGGCCGGGGAGCTGTTTTTT	CASSLQGLAGAGELFF
.	TRBV11-2	TRBJ1-3	.	TGTGCCAGCAGCTTATTAACAGGAGCCGGAGGAAACACCATATATTTT	CASSLLTGAGGNTIYF
.	TRBV13	TRBJ2-7	few	TGTGCCAGCAGCCCCTGGGGCAGCTCCTACGAGCAGTACTTC	CASSPWGSSYEQYF
.	TRBV25-1	TRBJ1-2	many	TGTGCCAGCAGTGCGCAACAGGGAACCTTGTACTATGGCTACACCTTC	CASSAQQGTLYYGYTF
.	TRBV5-1	TRBJ1-1	.	TGCGCCAGCAGCTTGTCCCTTGGCGGCGGGAACACTGAAGCTTTCTTT	CASSLSLGGGNTEAFF
.	TRBV5-5	TRBJ1-6	few	TGTGCCAGCAGCTTAGGGCCCCGAGTCAATAATTCACCCCTCCACTTT	CASSLGPRVNNSPLHF
TRBD1	TRBV10-2	TRBJ1-4	.	TGCGCCAGCAGTGAGTCCGGGACAGGGAGAGAAAAACTGTTTTTT	CASSESGTGREKLFF
TRBD2	TRBV20-1	TRBJ2-7	few	TGCAGTGCTAGAGATGTGGCGGGAGGGAATGAGCAGTACTTC	CSARDVAGGNEQYF
.	TRBV28	TRBJ2-7	.	TGTGCCAGCAGTTCCCCTGGCGGTCGATCCTACGAGCAGTACTTC	CASSSPGGRSYEQYF
TRBD2	TRBV24-1	TRBJ2-5	many	TGTGCCACCAGTGACCCGAATCAAGCGGGGGGGGAGACCCAGTACTTC	CATSDPNQAGGETQYF
.	TRBV18	TRBJ2-7	.	TGTGCCAGCTCACGAAACCCTACTGGACAGAGCTACGAGCAGTACTTC	CASSRNPTGQSYEQYF
.	TRBV5-6	TRBJ2-5	few	TGTGCCAGCAGCGGTGGCCCCGGGTTTCCAGAGACCCAGTACTTC	CASSGGPGFPETQYF
.	TRBV6-2/TRBV6-3	TRBJ2-3	many	TGTGCCAGCAGTTACTTTCAGACTCTCGTCCGGGATACGCAGTATTTT	CASSYFQTLVRDTQYF
TRBD1	TRBV6-5	TRBJ2-1	many	TGTGCCAGCAGTTACTCGATCGGGACAGGGGGCAATGAGCAGTTCTTC	CASSYSIGTGGNEQFF
.	TRBV5-6	TRBJ2-3	many	TGTGCCAGCAGCTTTTGGACTACTCAAGGAGGAGGGGATACGCAGTATTTT	CASSFWTTQGGGDTQYF
.	TRBV7-8	TRBJ2-7	.	TGTGCCAGCAGCCCTGGAGGACATCTGAGCTCCTACGAGCAGTACTTC	CASSPGGHLSSYEQYF
.	TRBV5-1	TRBJ2-5	.	TGCGCCAGCAGCTTATATGACGAAGAGACCCAGTACTTC	CASSLYDEETQYF
TRBD1	TRBV7-2	TRBJ1-2	few	TGTGCCAGCAGCTGGGGGGGACAGGGGAGCTATGGCTACACCTTC	CASSWGGQGSYGYTF
TRBD1	TRBV5-5	TRBJ2-5	few	TGTGCCAGCAGCCCCTTGGACAGGCAAGAGACCCAGTACTTC	CASSPLDRQETQYF